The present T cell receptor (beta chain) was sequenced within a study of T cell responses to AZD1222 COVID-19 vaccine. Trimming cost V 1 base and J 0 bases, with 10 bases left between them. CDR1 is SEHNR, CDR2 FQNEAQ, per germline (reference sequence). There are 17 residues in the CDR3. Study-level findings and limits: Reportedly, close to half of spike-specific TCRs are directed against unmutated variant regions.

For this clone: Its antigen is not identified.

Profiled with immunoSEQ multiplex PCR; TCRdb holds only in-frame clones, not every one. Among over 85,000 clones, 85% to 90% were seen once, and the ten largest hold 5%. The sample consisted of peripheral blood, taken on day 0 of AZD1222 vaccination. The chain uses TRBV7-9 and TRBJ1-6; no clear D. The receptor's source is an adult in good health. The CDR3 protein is CASSLVVGSSYNSPLHF. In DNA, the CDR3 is TGTGCCAGCAGCTTAGTGGTCGGTAGCTCCTATAATTCACCCCTCCACTTT.